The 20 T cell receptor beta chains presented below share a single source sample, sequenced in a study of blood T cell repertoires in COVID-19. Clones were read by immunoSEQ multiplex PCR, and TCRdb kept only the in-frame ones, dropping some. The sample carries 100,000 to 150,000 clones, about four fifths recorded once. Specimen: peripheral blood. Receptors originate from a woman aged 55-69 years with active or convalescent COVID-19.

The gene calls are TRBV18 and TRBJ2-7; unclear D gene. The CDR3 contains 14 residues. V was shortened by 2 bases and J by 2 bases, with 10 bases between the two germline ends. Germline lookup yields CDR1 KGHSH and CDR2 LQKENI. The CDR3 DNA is TGTGCCAGCTCACCATCTGACTCCACCTACGAGCAGTACTTC. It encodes CASSPSDSTYEQYF.

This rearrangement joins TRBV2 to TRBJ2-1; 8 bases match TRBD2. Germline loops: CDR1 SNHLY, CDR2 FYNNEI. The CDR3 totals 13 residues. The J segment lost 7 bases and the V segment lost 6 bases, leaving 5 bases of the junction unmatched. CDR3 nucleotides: TGTGCCAGCAGCGGGGGGGCCGGGAATGAGCAGTTCTTC. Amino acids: CASSGGAGNEQFF.

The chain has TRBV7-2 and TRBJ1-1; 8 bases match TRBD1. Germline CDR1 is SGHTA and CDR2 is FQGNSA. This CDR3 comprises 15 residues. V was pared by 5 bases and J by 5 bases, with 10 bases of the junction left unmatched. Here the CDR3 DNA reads TGTGCCAGCAGCGACGGACAGGGATGGGTAACTGAAGCTTTCTTT. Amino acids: CASSDGQGWVTEAFF. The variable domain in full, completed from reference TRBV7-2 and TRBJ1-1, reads GAGVSQSPSNKVTEKGKDVELRCDPISGHTALYWYRQSLGQGLEFLIYFQGNSAPDKSGLPSDRFSAERTGGSVSTLTIQRTQQEDSAVYLCASSDGQGWVTEAFFGQGTRLTVV.

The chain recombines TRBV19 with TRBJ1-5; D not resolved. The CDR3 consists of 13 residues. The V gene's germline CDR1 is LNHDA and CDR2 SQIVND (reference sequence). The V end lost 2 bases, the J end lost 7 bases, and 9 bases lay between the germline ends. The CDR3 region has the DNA TGTGCCAGTAGTATAATGGTCAGACAGCCCCAGCATTTT. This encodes CASSIMVRQPQHF.

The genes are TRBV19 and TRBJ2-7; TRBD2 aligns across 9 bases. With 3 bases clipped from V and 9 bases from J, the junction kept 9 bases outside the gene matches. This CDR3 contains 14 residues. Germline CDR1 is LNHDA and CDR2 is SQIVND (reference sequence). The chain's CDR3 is CASSMREGTYRQYF. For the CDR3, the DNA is TGTGCCAGTAGTATGCGGGAGGGGACCTACAGGCAGTACTTC. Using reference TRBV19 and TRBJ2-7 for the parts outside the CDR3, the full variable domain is DGGITQSPKYLFRKEGQNVTLSCEQNLNHDAMYWYRQDPGQGLRLIYYSQIVNDFQKGDIAEGYSVSREKKESFPLTVTSAQKNPTAFYLCASSMREGTYRQYFGPGTRLTVT.

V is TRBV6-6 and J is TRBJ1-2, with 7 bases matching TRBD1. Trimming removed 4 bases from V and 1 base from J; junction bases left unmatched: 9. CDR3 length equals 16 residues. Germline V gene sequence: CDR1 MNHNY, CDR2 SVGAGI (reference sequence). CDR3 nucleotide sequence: TGTGCCAGCAGTTCCTCTTCGGGACAGATTAACTATGGCTACACCTTC. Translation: CASSSSSGQINYGYTF.

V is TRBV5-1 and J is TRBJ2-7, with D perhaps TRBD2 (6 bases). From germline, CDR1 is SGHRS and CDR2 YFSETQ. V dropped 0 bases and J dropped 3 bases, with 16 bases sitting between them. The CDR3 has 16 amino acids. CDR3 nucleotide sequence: TGCGCCAGCAGCTTGGAACTAGCCTTGGTTGGCTACGAGCAGTACTTC. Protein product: CASSLELALVGYEQYF.

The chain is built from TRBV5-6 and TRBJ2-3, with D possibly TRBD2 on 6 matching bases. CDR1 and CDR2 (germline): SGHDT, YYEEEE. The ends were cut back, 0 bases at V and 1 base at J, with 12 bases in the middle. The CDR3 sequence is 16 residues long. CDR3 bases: TGTGCCAGCAGCTTGGTACGCGGGGCCCGCACAGATACGCAGTATTTT. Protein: CASSLVRGARTDTQYF. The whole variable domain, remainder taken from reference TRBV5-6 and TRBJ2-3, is DAGVTQSPTHLIKTRGQQVTLRCSPKSGHDTVSWYQQALGQGPQFIFQYYEEEERQRGNFPDRFSGHQFPNYSSELNVNALLLGDSALYLCASSLVRGARTDTQYFGPGTRLTVL.

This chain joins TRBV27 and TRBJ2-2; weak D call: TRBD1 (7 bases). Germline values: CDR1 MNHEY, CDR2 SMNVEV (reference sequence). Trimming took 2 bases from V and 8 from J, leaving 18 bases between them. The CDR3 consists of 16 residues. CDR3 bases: TGTGCCAGCAGTTTACGCGGGACAGCGGTTTGGGGGGAGCTGTTTTTT. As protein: CASSLRGTAVWGELFF.

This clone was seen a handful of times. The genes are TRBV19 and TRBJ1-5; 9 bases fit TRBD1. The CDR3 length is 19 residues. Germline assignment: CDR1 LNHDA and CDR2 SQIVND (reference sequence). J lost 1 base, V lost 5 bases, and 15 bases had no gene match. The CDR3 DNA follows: TGTGCCAGTAGTCCATCGTTCCGGGACAGGGTTGGAAGCAATCAGCCCCAGCATTTT. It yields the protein CASSPSFRDRVGSNQPQHF.

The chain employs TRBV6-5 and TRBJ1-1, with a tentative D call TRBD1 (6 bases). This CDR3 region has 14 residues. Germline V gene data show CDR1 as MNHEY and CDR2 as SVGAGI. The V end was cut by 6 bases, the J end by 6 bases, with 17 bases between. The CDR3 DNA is TGTGCCAGCAGGGACAGCAGGGAAGCGGCTGAAGCTTTCTTT. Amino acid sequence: CASRDSREAAEAFF.

The CDR3, as DNA: TGTGCCAGCAGCCAAGATTCTCAGGGGATCACTGAAGCTTTCTTT. Residues: CASSQDSQGITEAFF. This chain connects TRBV3-1 (or the pseudogene TRBV3-2) to TRBJ1-1, with D perhaps matching TRBD1 (6 bases). The CDR3 totals 15 residues. Germline CDR1 is LGHDT and CDR2 is YNNKEL (reference sequence). The germline V and J ends were trimmed by 0 bases and 4 bases, with 12 bases remaining between them.

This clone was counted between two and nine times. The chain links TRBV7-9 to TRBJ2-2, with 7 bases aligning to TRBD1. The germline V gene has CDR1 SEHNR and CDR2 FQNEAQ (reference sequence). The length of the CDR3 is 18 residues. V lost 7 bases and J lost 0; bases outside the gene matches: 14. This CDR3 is CASIPRPGTASNTGELFF. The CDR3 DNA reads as TGTGCCAGCATTCCCCGACCGGGGACAGCCTCGAACACCGGGGAGCTGTTTTTT.

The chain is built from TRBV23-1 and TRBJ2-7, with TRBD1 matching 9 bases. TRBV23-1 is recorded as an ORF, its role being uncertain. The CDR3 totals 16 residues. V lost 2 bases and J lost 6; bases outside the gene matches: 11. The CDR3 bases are TGCGCCAGCAGTCAAATTCGGGACAGGGAAGTTTGCGAGCAGTACGTC. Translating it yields CASSQIRDREVCEQYV.

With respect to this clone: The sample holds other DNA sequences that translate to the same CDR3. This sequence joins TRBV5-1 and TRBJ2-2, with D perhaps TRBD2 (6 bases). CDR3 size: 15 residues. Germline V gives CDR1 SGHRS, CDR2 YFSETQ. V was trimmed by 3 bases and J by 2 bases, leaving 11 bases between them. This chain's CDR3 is CASSSSGTNTGELFF. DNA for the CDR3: TGCGCCAGCAGCTCCTCCGGGACTAACACCGGGGAGCTGTTTTTT.

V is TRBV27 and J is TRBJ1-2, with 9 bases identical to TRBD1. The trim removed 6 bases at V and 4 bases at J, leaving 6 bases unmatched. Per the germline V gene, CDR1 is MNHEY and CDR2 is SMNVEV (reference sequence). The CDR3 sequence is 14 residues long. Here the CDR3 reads CASRGTGRIYGYTF. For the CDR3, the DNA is TGTGCCAGCAGGGGGACAGGGAGAATCTATGGCTACACCTTC.

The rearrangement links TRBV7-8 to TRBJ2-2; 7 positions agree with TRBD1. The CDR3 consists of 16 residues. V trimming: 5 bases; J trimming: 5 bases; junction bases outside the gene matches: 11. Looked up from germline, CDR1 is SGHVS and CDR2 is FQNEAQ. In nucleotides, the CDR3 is TGTGCCAGCAGCCATCCCGGGACAGAACCGACCGGGGAGCTGTTTTTT. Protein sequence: CASSHPGTEPTGELFF.

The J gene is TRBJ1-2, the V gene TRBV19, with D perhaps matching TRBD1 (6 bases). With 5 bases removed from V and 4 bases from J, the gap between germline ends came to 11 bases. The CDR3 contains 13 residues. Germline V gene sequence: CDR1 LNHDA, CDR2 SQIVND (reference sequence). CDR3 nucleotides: TGTGCCAGTAGTTCGGGGGGGCCCTATGGCTACACCTTC. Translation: CASSSGGPYGYTF.

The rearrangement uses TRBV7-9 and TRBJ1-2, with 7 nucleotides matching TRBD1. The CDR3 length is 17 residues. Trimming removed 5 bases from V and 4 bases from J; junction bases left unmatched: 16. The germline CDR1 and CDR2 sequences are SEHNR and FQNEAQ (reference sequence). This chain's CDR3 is CASSVPLTGPTTYGYTF. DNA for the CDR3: TGTGCCAGCAGCGTCCCCCTGACAGGGCCGACTACCTATGGCTACACCTTC.

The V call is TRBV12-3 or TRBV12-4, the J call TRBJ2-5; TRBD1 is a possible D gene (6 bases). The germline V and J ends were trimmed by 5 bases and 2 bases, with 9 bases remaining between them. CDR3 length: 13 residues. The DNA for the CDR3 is TGTGCCAGCAGTCAGACAGGACAAGAGACCCAGTACTTC. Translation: CASSQTGQETQYF.